This T cell receptor beta chain was sequenced in a study of cytomegalovirus exposure and HLA in healthy donors. Study overall: In an earlier analysis, around 100 million unique TCR beta sequences were found from about 190 million T cells.

As concerns this clone: What it binds is unknown.

Broader study findings: Per published accounts, TCR beta sequences correctly predicted the HLA-A and HLA-B alleles of most subjects.

A multiplex PCR was run with 60 Vbeta primers and 13 Jbeta primers. Sequenced by immunoSEQ multiplex PCR; TCRdb stores in-frame clones only, minus some. The repertoire holds approximately 84,000 clones, roughly 72% seen once, with over 8% in the top ten. The V gene end was trimmed by 4 bases and the J gene end by 3 bases; junction bases not matched to a gene: 9. Germline CDR1 reads MDHEN; CDR2 reads SYDVKM. The CDR3 consists of 16 residues. This TCR was recovered from a man aged 35-49 years in good health and CMV-seropositive. The chain couples TRBV28 to TRBJ2-3, with 8 bases aligning to TRBD2. Source material: PBMCs. This CDR3 is CASSSKAGVGTDTQYF. The CDR3 nucleotides read TGTGCCAGCAGTTCCAAAGCGGGAGTGGGTACAGATACGCAGTATTTT.